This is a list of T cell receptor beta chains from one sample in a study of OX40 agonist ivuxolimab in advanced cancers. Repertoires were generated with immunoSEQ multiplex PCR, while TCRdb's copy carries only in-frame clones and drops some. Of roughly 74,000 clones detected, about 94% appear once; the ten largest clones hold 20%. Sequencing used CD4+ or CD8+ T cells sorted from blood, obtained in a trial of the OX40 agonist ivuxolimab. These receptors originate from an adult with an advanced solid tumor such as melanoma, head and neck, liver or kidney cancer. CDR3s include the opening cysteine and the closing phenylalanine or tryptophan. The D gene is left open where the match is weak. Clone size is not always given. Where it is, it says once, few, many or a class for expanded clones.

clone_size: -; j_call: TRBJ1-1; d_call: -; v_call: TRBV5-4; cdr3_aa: CASSSISTEAFF; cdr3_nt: TGTGCCAGCAGCTCCATCAGCACTGAAGCTTTCTTT
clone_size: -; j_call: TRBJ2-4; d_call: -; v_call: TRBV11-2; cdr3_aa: CASSLGQKGAKNIQYF; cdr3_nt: TGTGCCAGCAGCTTAGGACAAAAGGGGGCCAAAAACATTCAGTACTTC
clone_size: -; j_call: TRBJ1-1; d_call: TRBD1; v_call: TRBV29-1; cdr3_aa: CSVEDIGQGDTEAFF; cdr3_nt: TGCAGCGTTGAAGATATAGGACAGGGGGACACTGAAGCTTTCTTT
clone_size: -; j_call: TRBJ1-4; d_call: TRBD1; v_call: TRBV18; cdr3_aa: CASSPDRGNEKLFF; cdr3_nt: TGTGCCAGCTCACCCGACAGGGGTAATGAAAAACTGTTTTTT
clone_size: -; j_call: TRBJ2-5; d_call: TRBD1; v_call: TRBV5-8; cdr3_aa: CASRNRDRQETQYF; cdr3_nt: TGTGCCAGCAGAAACCGGGACAGACAGGAGACCCAGTACTTC
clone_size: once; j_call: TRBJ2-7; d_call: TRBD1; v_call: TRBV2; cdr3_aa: CARGDRGREQYF; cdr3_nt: TGTGCCAGAGGGGACAGGGGGCGCGAGCAGTACTTC
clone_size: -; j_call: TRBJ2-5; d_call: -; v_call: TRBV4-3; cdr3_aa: CASSRLRGRTPGQETQYF; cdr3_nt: TGCGCCAGCAGCCGTTTGAGGGGGAGGACACCGGGCCAAGAGACCCAGTACTTC
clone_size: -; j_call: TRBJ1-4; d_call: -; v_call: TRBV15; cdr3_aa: CATSRDWGSGDGRAEKLFF; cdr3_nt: TGTGCCACCAGCAGAGATTGGGGAAGTGGGGACGGGCGAGCTGAAAAACTGTTTTTT
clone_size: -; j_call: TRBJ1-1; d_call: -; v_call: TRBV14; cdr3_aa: CASSQLQGEAFF; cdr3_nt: TGTGCCAGCAGCCAACTTCAGGGTGAAGCTTTCTTT
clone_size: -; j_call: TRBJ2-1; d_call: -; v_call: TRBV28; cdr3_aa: CASSLGGLGQFF; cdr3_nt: TGTGCCAGCAGTTTGGGCGGTCTGGGGCAGTTCTTC
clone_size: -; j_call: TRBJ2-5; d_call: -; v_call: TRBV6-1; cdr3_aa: CASSELVTAGGETQYF; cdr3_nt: TGTGCCAGCAGTGAACTGGTGACAGCAGGGGGGGAGACCCAGTACTTC
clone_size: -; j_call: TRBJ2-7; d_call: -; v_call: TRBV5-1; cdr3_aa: CASSLASNEQYF; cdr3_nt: TGCGCCAGCAGCTTGGCCAGTAACGAGCAGTACTTC
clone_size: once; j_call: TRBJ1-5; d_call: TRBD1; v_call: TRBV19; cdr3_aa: CASSSNRGASNQPQHF; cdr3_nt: TGTGCCAGTAGTTCCAACAGGGGAGCGAGCAATCAGCCCCAGCATTTT
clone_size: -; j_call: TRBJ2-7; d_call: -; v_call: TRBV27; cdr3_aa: CASKWRDSSYEQYF; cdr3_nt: TGTGCCTCAAAATGGAGGGACAGCTCCTACGAGCAGTACTTC
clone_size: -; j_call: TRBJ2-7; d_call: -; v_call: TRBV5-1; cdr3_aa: CASSLGTDPREQYF; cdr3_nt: TGCGCCAGCAGCTTGGGGACAGACCCTAGGGAGCAGTACTTC
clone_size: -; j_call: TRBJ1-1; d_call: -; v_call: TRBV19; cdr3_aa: CASSIGTGPTEAFF; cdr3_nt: TGTGCCAGTAGTATAGGGACGGGGCCCACTGAAGCTTTCTTT
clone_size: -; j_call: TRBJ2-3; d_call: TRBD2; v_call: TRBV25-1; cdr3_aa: CASSEFKGGGSTDTQYF; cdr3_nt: TGTGCCAGCAGTGAATTTAAGGGCGGGGGTAGCACAGATACGCAGTATTTT
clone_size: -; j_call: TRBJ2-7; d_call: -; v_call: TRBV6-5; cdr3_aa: CASSSSAARDEQYF; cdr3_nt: TGTGCCAGCAGTTCCTCCGCGGCCCGAGACGAGCAGTACTTC
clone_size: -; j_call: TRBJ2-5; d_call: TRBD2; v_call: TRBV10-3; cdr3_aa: CAIAGSQETQYF; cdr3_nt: TGTGCCATAGCGGGGAGTCAAGAGACCCAGTACTTC
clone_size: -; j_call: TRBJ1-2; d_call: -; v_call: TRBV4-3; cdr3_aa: CASSQDRGPTAAYGYTF; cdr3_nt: TGCGCCAGCAGCCAAGATCGGGGGCCGACAGCTGCCTATGGCTACACCTTC
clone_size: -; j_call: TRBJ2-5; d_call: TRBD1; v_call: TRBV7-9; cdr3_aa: CASSISRGLEETQYF; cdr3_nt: TGTGCCAGCAGCATATCCAGGGGGCTGGAGGAGACCCAGTACTTC
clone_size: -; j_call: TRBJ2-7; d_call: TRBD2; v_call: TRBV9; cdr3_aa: CASSPGLAGGSEQYF; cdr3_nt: TGTGCCAGCAGCCCAGGACTAGCGGGAGGTTCCGAGCAGTACTTC
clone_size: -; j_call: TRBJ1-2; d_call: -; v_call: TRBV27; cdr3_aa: CASSLYREGIGGGYTF; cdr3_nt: TGTGCCAGCAGTTTGTACAGGGAGGGAATCGGGGGCGGCTACACCTTC
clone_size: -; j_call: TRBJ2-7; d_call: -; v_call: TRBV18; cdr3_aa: CASSPGTKGEQYF; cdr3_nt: TGTGCCAGCTCGCCAGGGACAAAAGGCGAGCAGTACTTC
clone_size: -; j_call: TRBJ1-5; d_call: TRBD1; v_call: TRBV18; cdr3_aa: CASSPSAQGAGQPQHF; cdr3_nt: TGTGCCAGCTCACCGTCGGCCCAGGGGGCAGGGCAGCCCCAGCATTTT
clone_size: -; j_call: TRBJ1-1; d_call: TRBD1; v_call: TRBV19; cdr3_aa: CASRTTGGGTEAFF; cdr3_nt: TGTGCCAGTAGGACCACAGGGGGCGGCACTGAAGCTTTCTTT
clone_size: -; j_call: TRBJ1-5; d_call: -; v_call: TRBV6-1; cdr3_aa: CASSDWQNSNQPQHF; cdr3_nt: TGTGCCAGCAGTGATTGGCAGAATAGCAATCAGCCCCAGCATTTT
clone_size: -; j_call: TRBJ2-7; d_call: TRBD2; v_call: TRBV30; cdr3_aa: CAWGPFGLAGEQYF; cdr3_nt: TGTGCCTGGGGCCCGTTTGGGCTAGCGGGCGAGCAGTACTTC
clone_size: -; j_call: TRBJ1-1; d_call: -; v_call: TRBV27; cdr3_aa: CASRWGMNTEAFF; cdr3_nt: TGTGCCAGCAGATGGGGTATGAACACTGAAGCTTTCTTT
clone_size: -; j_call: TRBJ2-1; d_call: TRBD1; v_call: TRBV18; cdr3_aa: CASSPQLGGEEQFF; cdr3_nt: TGTGCCAGCTCACCACAGCTAGGGGGCGAAGAGCAGTTCTTC
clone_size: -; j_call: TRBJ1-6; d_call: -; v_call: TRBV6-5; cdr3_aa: CASSYRQPNSPLHF; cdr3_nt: TGTGCCAGCAGTTACCGACAGCCGAATTCACCCCTCCACTTT
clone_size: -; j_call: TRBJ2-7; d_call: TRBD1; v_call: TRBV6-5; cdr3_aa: CASRYQGATYEQYF; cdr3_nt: TGTGCCAGCAGGTACCAGGGGGCGACCTACGAGCAGTACTTC
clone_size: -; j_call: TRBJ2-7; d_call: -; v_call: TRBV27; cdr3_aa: CASSPVFSYEQYF; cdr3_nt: TGTGCCAGCAGTCCAGTGTTCTCCTACGAGCAGTACTTC
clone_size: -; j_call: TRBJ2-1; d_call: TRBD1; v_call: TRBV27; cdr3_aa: CASSTDRVPGSSYNEQFF; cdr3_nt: TGTGCCAGCAGCACAGACAGGGTCCCGGGAAGCTCCTACAATGAGCAGTTCTTC
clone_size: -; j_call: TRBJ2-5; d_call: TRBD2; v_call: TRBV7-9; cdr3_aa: CASSFSSGRETQYF; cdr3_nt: TGTGCCAGCAGCTTTTCTAGCGGGAGAGAGACCCAGTACTTC
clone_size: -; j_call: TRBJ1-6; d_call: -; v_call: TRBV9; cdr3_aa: CASSVGGKPLHF; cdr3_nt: TGTGCCAGCAGCGTAGGGGGGAAACCCCTCCACTTT
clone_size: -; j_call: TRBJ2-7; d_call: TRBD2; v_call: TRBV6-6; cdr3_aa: CASSYGLAGGYEQYF; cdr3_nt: TGTGCCAGCAGTTACGGACTAGCGGGAGGGTACGAGCAGTACTTC
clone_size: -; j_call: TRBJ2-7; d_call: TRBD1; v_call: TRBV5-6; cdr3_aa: CASSRPGQGNNEQYF; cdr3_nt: TGTGCCAGCAGCAGACCGGGACAGGGGAACAACGAGCAGTACTTC
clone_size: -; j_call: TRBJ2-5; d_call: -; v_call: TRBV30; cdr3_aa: CAWSAGVGAETQYF; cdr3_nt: TGTGCCTGGAGTGCGGGAGTGGGGGCAGAGACCCAGTACTTC
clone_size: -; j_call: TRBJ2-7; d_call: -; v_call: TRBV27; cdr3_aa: CASSHEPESSYEQYF; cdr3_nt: TGTGCCAGCAGTCACGAGCCGGAAAGCTCCTACGAGCAGTACTTC
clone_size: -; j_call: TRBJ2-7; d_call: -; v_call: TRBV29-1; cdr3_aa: CSVEDYYEQYF; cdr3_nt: TGCAGCGTTGAAGACTACTACGAGCAGTACTTC
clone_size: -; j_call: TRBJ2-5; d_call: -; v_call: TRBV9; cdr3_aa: CASSERGGDSLIQETQYF; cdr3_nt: TGTGCCAGCAGCGAGAGGGGGGGAGACAGCTTAATTCAAGAGACCCAGTACTTC
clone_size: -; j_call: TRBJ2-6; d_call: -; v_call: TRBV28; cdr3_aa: CASSPTAPSWGLSGANVLTF; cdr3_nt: TGTGCCAGCAGTCCCACGGCCCCATCCTGGGGCCTCTCTGGGGCCAACGTCCTGACTTTC
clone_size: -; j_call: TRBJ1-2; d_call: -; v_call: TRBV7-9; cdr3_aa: CASSSRDGTDYGYTF; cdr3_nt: TGTGCCAGCAGCTCCAGGGACGGGACTGACTATGGCTACACCTTC
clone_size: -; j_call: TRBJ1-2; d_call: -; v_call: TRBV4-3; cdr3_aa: CASSQERTANYGYTF; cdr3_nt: TGCGCCAGCAGCCAAGAAAGGACAGCGAACTATGGCTACACCTTC
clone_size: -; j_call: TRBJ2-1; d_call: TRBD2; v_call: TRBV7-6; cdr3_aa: CASSLALTTSPGNEQFF; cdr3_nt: TGTGCCAGCAGCTTAGCGCTAACGACTAGCCCCGGCAATGAGCAGTTCTTC
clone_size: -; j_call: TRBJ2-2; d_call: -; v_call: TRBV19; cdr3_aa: CASTTSNTGELFF; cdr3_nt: TGTGCCAGTACCACCTCGAACACCGGGGAGCTGTTTTTT